These 14 T cell receptor beta chains were all obtained from the same sample, sequenced in a study of CD8 T cells in ankylosing spondylitis. Study-wide results and caveats: What seemed typical of ankylosing spondylitis blood was a TCR beta motif built from 8 or 9 highly homologous variants.

One entry per CDR3 protein results from TCRdb running MiXCR on the 5' RACE reads. The sample carries 670,000 or so distinct CDR3 sequences, about 20% recorded once. For these receptors, no antigen is known. Sample: blood, either unsorted or a sorted T cell fraction (not recorded which). These receptors all stem from a male donor with ankylosing spondylitis.

This rearrangement joins TRBV6-1 to TRBJ1-5; 7 nucleotides agree with TRBD1. Looked up from germline, CDR1 is MNHNS and CDR2 is SASEGT. This CDR3 spans 15 amino acids. Trimming took 6 bases from V and 4 from J; bases not matched to a gene: 9. CDR3 DNA: TGTGCCAGCAGGCCGGAGGGACAGAAAAATCAGCCCCAGCATTTT. Residues: CASRPEGQKNQPQHF.

The genes are TRBV2 and TRBJ2-2, with 7 bases that match TRBD2. V lost 5 bases, J lost 3 bases, and 6 bases stayed unmatched. CDR1 is SNHLY, CDR2 FYNNEI, per germline. The CDR3 is 15 amino acids. Here the CDR3 DNA reads TGTGCCAGCAGTCTGCGCGGGGGAGACACCGGGGAGCTGTTTTTT. It specifies CASSLRGGDTGELFF.

V gene TRBV29-1 combines with J gene TRBJ2-3; 8 bases are shared with TRBD1. This CDR3 has 16 residues. CDR1 is SQVTM, CDR2 ANQGSEA, per germline. Unmatched junction bases numbered 14, after V lost 5 bases and J lost 4 bases. The CDR3 region is CSVSPTPQGGPDTQYF. CDR3 coding DNA: TGCAGCGTTTCACCCACCCCACAGGGGGGCCCAGATACGCAGTATTTT.

This clonotype was found many times. The chain employs TRBV12-3 or TRBV12-4 and TRBJ2-1; D may be TRBD1 or TRBD2 (5 bases each). The CDR3 runs to 14 residues. V lost 2 bases to trimming and J lost 3 bases, with 8 bases between them. CDR3 amino acids: CASSLRGVYNEQFF. The CDR3 DNA reads as TGTGCCAGCAGTTTAAGAGGGGTCTACAATGAGCAGTTCTTC.

This clonotype has a count of ten or more. The chain combines TRBV12-3 or TRBV12-4 with TRBJ1-2; TRBD1 matches at 9 bases. The CDR3 loop spans 15 amino acids. V trimming: 5 bases; J trimming: 2 bases; junction bases outside the gene matches: 6. CDR3 amino acids: CASSRWDRVNYGYTF. CDR3 bases: TGTGCCAGCAGTCGATGGGACAGGGTCAACTATGGCTACACCTTC.

This clonotype was detected only a few times. The V and J genes are TRBV4-3 and TRBJ2-2; D might be TRBD2 (6 bases). Germline CDR1 reads LGHNA; CDR2 reads YSLEER. The V end lost 0 bases, the J end lost 1 base, and 9 bases lay between the germline ends. The CDR3 is 16 amino acids. CDR3 sequence (DNA): TGCGCCAGCAGCCAAGATAGCGGCGGGAACACCGGGGAGCTGTTTTTT. As protein: CASSQDSGGNTGELFF.

This clonotype was seen more than once but under ten times. V is TRBV29-1 and J is TRBJ2-3; the match to TRBD2 covers 10 bases. The CDR3 length is 15 residues. V was clipped by 3 bases and J by 2 bases; unmatched bases: 5. Looked up from germline, CDR1 is SQVTM and CDR2 is ANQGSEA. The CDR3 nucleotides are TGCAGCGTTGACCCTCTAGCGGGGGTCACAGATACGCAGTATTTT. Protein product: CSVDPLAGVTDTQYF.

The chain uses TRBV30 and TRBJ2-1; D is unresolved. V was pared by 0 bases and J by 10 bases, with 10 bases between. This CDR3 is 12 amino acids long. The germline V gene encodes CDR1 GTSNPN and CDR2 SVGIG (reference sequence). The CDR3 sequence is CAWSVLRREQFF. The CDR3 DNA reads TGTGCCTGGAGTGTACTCCGAAGGGAGCAGTTCTTC.

This clonotype appeared a few times. The chain couples TRBV4-2 to TRBJ2-7, with D perhaps matching TRBD2 (6 bases). Germline lookup yields CDR1 LGHNA and CDR2 YNFKEQ. Between the trimmed V and J ends, which lost 4 bases and 4 bases, there was a span of 14 bases. This CDR3 spans 14 amino acids. The CDR3 loop reads CASSPRWRDYEQYF. The CDR3 DNA sequence: TGTGCCAGCAGCCCCCGATGGCGGGATTACGAGCAGTACTTC.

The gene calls are TRBV7-2 and TRBJ1-1, with D perhaps TRBD1 (6 bases). With 10 bases removed from V and 5 bases from J, the gap between germline ends came to 17 bases. Germline lookup yields CDR1 SGHTA and CDR2 FQGNSA. The CDR3 sequence is 13 residues long. CDR3 amino acids: CANRRAGVTEAFF. Here the CDR3 DNA reads TGTGCCAACAGACGGGCAGGGGTAACTGAAGCTTTCTTT.

This clonotype was counted only a few times. The J gene is TRBJ1-3, the V gene TRBV12-5, with D tentatively TRBD1 (5 bases). CDR1 is LGHNT, CDR2 FRNRAP, per germline. The CDR3 length is 15 residues. The germline V and J ends were trimmed by 3 bases and 0 bases, with 9 bases remaining between them. The CDR3 loop is CASGFVDSSGNTIYF. CDR3 nucleotide sequence: TGTGCTAGTGGTTTCGTTGACAGCTCTGGAAACACCATATATTTT.

J is TRBJ1-2 and V is TRBV9, with a weak D call TRBD1 (5 bases). Looked up from germline, CDR1 is SGDLS and CDR2 is YYNGEE. V shed 4 bases and J shed 6 bases, with 10 bases lying between them. This CDR3 is 12 amino acids long. CDR3 in amino acids: CASSPGADGYTF. The CDR3, as DNA: TGTGCCAGCAGCCCCGGGGCGGATGGCTACACCTTC.

This clonotype occurred a few times. The chain employs TRBV7-3 and TRBJ2-5, with D unclear. V was clipped by 6 bases and J by 2 bases, with 10 bases between them. The CDR3 has 13 residues. Germline V gene lookup returns CDR1 SGHTA and CDR2 FQGTGA. The CDR3 DNA reads TGTGCCAGCAGTTTGACACCGCAAGAGACCCAGTACTTC. Translated: CASSLTPQETQYF.

This clonotype came up many times. The CDR3 DNA is TGTGCCAGCTCAAAAGGACAAGGTTGGGACGAGCAGTACTTC. It is translated as CASSKGQGWDEQYF. The chain joins TRBV18 to TRBJ2-7, with D tentatively TRBD1 (5 bases). V lost 5 bases, J lost 5 bases, and 16 bases lay in between. The CDR3 contains 14 residues. Germline assignment: CDR1 KGHSH and CDR2 LQKENI.